The source of this T cell receptor (beta chain) is a study of neurological immune-mediated disorders. This clonotype was counted between two and nine times. TCRdb re-called the 5' RACE reads with MiXCR, one entry per CDR3 protein. The table records 30,000 to 40,000 distinct CDR3 sequences, about 4.1% of them present only once. The germline V and J ends were trimmed by 4 bases and 2 bases, with 12 bases remaining between them. This CDR3 comprises 14 residues. Per the germline V gene, CDR1 is SEHNR and CDR2 is FQNEAQ (reference sequence). This rearrangement joins TRBV7-9 to TRBJ2-7; tentatively, D is TRBD1 (6 bases). Sequencing used PBMCs. The receptor comes from a man aged 25 to 40 with multiple sclerosis. The CDR3: CASSSDRRPYEQYF. CDR3 DNA sequence: TGTGCCAGCAGCTCCGACAGGCGACCCTACGAGCAGTACTTC.